Reported below is one T cell receptor beta chain. Its target is unknown. The data were taken from a study of T cell responses to AZD1222 COVID-19 vaccine. Study results and limitations: Spike-specific TCR breadth rose after two AZD1222 doses, and depth rose as well. Only a handful of AZD1222 recipients, six or seven in all, had baseline seropositivity. Donors were mostly white British, more females; clonal diversity possibly underestimated. Without day 14 samples, only post-peak T cell repertoires were studied.

The CDR3 loop spans 15 amino acids. Germline-derived CDR1 and CDR2 are SGHRS and YFSETQ. Trimming removed 0 bases from V and 14 bases from J, with 18 bases in between. Clones were read by immunoSEQ multiplex PCR, and TCRdb kept only the in-frame ones, dropping some. This table holds some 120,000 clones, roughly nine tenths found once. This specimen was peripheral blood, taken on day 0 of AZD1222 vaccination. The clonotype originates from an adult in good health. The rearrangement joins TRBV5-1 to TRBJ1-6, with no clear D. This CDR3 reads CASSLAMDGEGSLHF. The CDR3 nucleotides are TGCGCCAGCAGCTTGGCCATGGACGGGGAAGGGTCCCTCCACTTT.